Sequencing of this T cell receptor (beta chain) was carried out in a study of blood T cell repertoires in COVID-19. At the level of the study: The study drew acute and convalescent COVID-19 samples from the United States, Italy and Spain. The cDNA or gDNA used as material had been derived from T cells, B-cell-depleted T cells, or PBMCs.

The ends were cut back, 3 bases at V and 5 bases at J, with 13 bases in the middle. Germline V CDR1 and CDR2: LNHDA, SQIVND (reference sequence). This CDR3 spans 14 amino acids. As handled by the study authors: Amplification of reference gene primers was used by the study to estimate nucleated cell counts. Some clones are missing from TCRdb's copy, which holds only in-frame ones; the method was immunoSEQ multiplex PCR. D and trimming come from the DNA, and the V and J calls and clone size come from that table. The table has approximately 150,000 clones, about 90% seen once; the top ten hold 4%. The sequence derives from a woman between 65 and 79 years old with acute or convalescent COVID-19. The sample comprised peripheral blood. The chain carries TRBV19 and TRBJ2-5; TRBD2 is a possible D gene (6 bases). CDR3 region: CASSIGGTLETQYF. In nucleotides, the CDR3 is TGTGCCAGTAGTATTGGAGGGACGTTGGAGACCCAGTACTTC.